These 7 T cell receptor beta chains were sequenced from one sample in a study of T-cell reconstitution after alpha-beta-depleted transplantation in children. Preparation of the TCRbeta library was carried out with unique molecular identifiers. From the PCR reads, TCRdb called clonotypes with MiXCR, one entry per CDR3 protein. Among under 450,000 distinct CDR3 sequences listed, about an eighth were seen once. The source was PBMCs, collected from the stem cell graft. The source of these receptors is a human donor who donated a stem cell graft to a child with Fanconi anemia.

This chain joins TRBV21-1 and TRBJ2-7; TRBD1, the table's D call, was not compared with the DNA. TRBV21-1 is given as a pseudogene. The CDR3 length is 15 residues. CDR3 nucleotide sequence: TGTGCCAGCACACCGGGACAGGGACGCTCCTACGAGCAGTACGTC. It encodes CASTPGQGRSYEQYV.

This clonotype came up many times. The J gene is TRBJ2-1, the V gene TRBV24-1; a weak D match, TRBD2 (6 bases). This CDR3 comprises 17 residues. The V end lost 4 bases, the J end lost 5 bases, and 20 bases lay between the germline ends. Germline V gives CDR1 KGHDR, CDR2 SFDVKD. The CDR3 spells CATSDPLPGRGNNEQFF. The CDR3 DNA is TGTGCCACCAGTGACCCCCTCCCGGGGCGGGGTAACAATGAGCAGTTCTTC.

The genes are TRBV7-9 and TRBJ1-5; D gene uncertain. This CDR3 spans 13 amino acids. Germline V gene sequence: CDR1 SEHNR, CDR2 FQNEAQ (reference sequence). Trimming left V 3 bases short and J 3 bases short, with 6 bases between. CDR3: CASSFMDNQPQHF. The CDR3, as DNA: TGTGCCAGCAGCTTTATGGACAATCAGCCCCAGCATTTT.

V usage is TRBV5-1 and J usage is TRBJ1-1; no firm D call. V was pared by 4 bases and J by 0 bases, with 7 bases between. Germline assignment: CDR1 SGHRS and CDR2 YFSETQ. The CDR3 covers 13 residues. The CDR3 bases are TGCGCCAGCAGCGATCACGTGAACACTGAAGCTTTCTTT. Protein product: CASSDHVNTEAFF.

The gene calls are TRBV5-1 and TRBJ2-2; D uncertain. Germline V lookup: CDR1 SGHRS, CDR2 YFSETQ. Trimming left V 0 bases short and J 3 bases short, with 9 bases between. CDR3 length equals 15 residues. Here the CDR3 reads CASSLAVAYTGELFF. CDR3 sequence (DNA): TGCGCCAGCAGCTTGGCCGTGGCATACACCGGGGAGCTGTTTTTT.

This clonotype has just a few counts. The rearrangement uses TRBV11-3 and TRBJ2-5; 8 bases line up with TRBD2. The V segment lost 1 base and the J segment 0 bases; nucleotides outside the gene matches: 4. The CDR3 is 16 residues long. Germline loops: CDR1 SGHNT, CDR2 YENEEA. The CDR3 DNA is TGTGCCAGCAGCTTAGGACGAGCGGGGGACCAAGAGACCCAGTACTTC. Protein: CASSLGRAGDQETQYF.

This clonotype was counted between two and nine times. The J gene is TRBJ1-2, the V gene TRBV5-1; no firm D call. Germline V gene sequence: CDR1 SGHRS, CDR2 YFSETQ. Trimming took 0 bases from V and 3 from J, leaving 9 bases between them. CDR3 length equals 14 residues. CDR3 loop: CASSLAYGDYGYTF. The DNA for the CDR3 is TGCGCCAGCAGCTTGGCCTACGGCGACTATGGCTACACCTTC.